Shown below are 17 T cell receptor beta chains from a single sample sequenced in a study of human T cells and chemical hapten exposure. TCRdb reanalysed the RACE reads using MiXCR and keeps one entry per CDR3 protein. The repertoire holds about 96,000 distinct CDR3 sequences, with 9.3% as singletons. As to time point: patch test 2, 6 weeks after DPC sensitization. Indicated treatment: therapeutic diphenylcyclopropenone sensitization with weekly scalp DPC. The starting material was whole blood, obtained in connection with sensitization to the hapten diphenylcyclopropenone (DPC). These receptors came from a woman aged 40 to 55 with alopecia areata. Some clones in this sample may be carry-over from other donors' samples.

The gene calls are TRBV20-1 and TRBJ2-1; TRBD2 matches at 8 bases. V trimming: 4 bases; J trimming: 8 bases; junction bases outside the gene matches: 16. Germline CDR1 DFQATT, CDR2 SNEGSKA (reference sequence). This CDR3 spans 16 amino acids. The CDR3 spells CSANSQRSGSRDEQFF. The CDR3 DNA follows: TGCAGTGCTAACTCCCAGAGGAGCGGGAGTCGCGATGAGCAGTTCTTC.

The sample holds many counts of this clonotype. CDR3 sequence (DNA): TGCAGCGCGGGGGTGGCGGCCTACGAGCAGTACTTC. It codes for CSAGVAAYEQYF. This chain joins TRBV29-1 and TRBJ2-7; TRBD2 is a possible D gene (6 bases). This CDR3 comprises 12 residues. The V end lost 7 bases, the J end lost 2 bases, and 12 bases lay between the germline ends. Germline assignment: CDR1 SQVTM and CDR2 ANQGSEA.

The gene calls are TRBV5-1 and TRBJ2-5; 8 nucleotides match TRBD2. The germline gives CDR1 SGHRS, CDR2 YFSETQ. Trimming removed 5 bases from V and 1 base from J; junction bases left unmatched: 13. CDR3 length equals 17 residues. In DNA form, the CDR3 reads TGCGCCAGCAGGACTGGAGGAACTAGCGGCTCCCAAGAGACCCAGTACTTC. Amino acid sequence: CASRTGGTSGSQETQYF.

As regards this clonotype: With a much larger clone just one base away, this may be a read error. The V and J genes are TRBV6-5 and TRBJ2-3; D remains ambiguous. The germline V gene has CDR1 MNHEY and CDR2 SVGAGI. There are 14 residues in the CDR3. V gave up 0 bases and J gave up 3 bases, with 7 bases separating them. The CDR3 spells CASSYSIFTDTQYF. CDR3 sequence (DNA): TGTGCCAGCAGTTACTCGATCTTTACAGATACGCAGTATTTT.

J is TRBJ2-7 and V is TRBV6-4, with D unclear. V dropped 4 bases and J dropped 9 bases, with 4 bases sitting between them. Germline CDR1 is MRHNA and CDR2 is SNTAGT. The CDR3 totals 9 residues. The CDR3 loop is CASSGVQYF. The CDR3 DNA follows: TGTGCCAGCAGTGGTGTGCAGTACTTC.

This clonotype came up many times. CDR3 sequence reads: CASSLGTSRYNEQFF. CDR3 coding DNA: TGTGCCAGCAGCTTAGGGACTAGCCGTTACAATGAGCAGTTCTTC. The J gene is TRBJ2-1, the V gene TRBV7-6, with 8 bases identical to TRBD2. The length of the CDR3 is 15 residues. Losses at the gene ends were 1 base for V and 4 bases for J; bases not matched to a gene: 3. Germline assignment: CDR1 SGHVS and CDR2 FNYEAQ.

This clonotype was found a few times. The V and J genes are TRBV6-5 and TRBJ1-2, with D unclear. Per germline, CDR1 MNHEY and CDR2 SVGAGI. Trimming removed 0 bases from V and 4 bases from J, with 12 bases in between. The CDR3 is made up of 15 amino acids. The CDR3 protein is CASSYSQGAGYGYTF. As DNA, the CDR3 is TGTGCCAGCAGTTACTCACAAGGAGCGGGCTATGGCTACACCTTC.

The chain's CDR3 is CSVRQLMNTEAFF. The CDR3 DNA sequence: TGCAGCGTTAGACAGCTCATGAACACTGAAGCTTTCTTT. The rearrangement uses TRBV29-1 and TRBJ1-1; D is possibly TRBD1 (5 bases). From germline, CDR1 is SQVTM and CDR2 ANQGSEA. Trimming took 5 bases from V and 0 from J, leaving 10 bases between them. The CDR3 length is 13 residues.

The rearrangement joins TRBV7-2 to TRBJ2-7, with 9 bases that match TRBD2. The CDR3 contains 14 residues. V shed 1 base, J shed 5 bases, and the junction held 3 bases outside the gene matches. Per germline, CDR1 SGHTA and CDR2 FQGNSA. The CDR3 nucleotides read TGTGCCAGCAGCTTAGTAGCGGGAGTACACGAGCAGTACTTC. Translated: CASSLVAGVHEQYF.

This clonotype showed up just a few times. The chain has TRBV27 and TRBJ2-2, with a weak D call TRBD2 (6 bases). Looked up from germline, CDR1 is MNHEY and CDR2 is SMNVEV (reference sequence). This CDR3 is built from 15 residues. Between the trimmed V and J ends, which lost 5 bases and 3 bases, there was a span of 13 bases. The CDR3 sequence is CASSPGSGYTGELFF. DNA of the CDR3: TGTGCCAGCAGTCCCGGTAGCGGATACACCGGGGAGCTGTTTTTT.

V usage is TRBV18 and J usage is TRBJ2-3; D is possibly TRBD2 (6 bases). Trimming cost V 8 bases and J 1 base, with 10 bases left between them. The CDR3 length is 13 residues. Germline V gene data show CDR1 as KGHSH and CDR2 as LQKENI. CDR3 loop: CASLGGGTDTQYF. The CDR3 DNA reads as TGTGCCAGCCTTGGAGGGGGCACAGATACGCAGTATTTT.

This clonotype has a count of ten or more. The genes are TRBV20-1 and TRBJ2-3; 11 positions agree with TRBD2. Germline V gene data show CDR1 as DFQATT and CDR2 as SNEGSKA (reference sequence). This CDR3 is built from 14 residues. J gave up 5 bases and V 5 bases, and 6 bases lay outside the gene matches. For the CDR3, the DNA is TGCAGTGCTTGGGTCGGACTAGCGGGAGATACGCAGTATTTT. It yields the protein CSAWVGLAGDTQYF.

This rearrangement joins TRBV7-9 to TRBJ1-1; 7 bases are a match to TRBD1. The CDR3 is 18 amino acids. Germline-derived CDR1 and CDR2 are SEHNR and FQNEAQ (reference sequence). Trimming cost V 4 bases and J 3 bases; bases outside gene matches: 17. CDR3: CASSSQGVGSQQDTEAFF. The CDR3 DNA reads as TGTGCCAGCAGCTCCCAGGGGGTGGGGAGTCAACAGGACACTGAAGCTTTCTTT.

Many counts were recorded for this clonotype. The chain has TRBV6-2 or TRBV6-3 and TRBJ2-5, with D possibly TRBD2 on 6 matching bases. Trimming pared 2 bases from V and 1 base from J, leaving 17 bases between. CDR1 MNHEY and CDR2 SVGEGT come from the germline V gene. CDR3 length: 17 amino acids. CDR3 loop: CASSYVRGDSGQETQYF. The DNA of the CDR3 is TGTGCCAGCAGTTACGTTCGCGGGGATAGCGGCCAAGAGACCCAGTACTTC.

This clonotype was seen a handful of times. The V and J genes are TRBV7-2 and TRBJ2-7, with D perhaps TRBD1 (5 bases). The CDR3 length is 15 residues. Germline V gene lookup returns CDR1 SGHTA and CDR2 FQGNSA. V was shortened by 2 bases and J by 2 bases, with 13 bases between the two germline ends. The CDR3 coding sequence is TGTGCCAGCAGCTTATCCCAGGGAATACCCTACGAGCAGTACTTC. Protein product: CASSLSQGIPYEQYF.

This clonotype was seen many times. CDR3 in DNA: TGTGCCAGCAGTGGGACAGCCCCTAACTATGGCTACACCTTC. It yields the protein CASSGTAPNYGYTF. The chain is built from TRBV25-1 and TRBJ1-2; tentative D call: TRBD1 (6 bases). The CDR3 has 14 amino acids. Germline lookup yields CDR1 MGHDK and CDR2 SYGVNS. V lost 4 bases and J lost 0, with 9 bases in between.

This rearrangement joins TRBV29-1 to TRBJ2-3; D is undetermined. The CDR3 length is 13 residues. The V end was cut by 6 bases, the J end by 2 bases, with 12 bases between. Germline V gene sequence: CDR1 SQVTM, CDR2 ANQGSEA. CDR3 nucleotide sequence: TGCAGCGTGTCTGGGTCGGTCACAGATACGCAGTATTTT. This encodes CSVSGSVTDTQYF.